Shown below are 29 T cell receptor beta chains from a single sample sequenced in a study of OX40 agonist ivuxolimab in advanced cancers. Sequenced by immunoSEQ multiplex PCR; TCRdb stores in-frame clones only, minus some. The sample lists tens of thousands of clones, around 93% occurring once. Sequencing used CD4+ or CD8+ T cells sorted from blood, obtained in a trial of the OX40 agonist ivuxolimab. The receptors here all came from an adult with an advanced solid tumor such as melanoma, head and neck, liver or kidney cancer.

This clone was recorded a few times. The V gene is TRBV2, the J gene TRBJ2-7, with 7 bases that match TRBD1. V lost 4 bases and J lost 2; bases outside the gene matches: 5. This CDR3 spans 14 amino acids. In germline, CDR1 is SNHLY, CDR2 FYNNEI. CDR3: CASSGEQGAYEQYF. Here the CDR3 DNA reads TGTGCCAGCAGTGGTGAGCAGGGGGCCTACGAGCAGTACTTC.

This clone has more than one count but fewer than ten. The rearrangement uses TRBV11-2 and TRBJ1-2, with unresolved D. Germline CDR1 reads SGHAT; CDR2 reads FQNNGV. The CDR3 has 14 residues. Trimming took off 1 base at V and 5 bases at J, with 11 bases between the two ends. CDR3 DNA sequence: TGTGCCAGCAGCTTAGGCCGTAAGGGTTATGGCTACACCTTC. Its protein product is CASSLGRKGYGYTF. The entire variable domain, with the rest obtained from reference TRBV11-2 and TRBJ1-2, is as follows: EAGVAQSPRYKIIEKRQSVAFWCNPISGHATLYWYQQILGQGPKLLIQFQNNGVVDDSQLPKDRFSAERLKGVDSTLKIQPAKLEDSAVYLCASSLGRKGYGYTFGSGTRLTVV.

CDR3 nucleotide sequence: TGTGCCAGCAGTGCCACTCCGGGACAGATATCTGAAGCTTTCTTT. Its protein is CASSATPGQISEAFF. This sequence joins TRBV27 and TRBJ1-1; 7 bases align to TRBD1. The trim removed 5 bases at V and 6 bases at J, leaving 12 bases unmatched. There are 15 residues in the CDR3. Looked up from germline, CDR1 is MNHEY and CDR2 is SMNVEV (reference sequence).

This chain connects TRBV29-1 to TRBJ1-2; 7 bases are a match to TRBD1. This CDR3 has 12 residues. J lost 8 bases, V lost 5 bases, and 8 bases had no gene match. Germline V gene data show CDR1 as SQVTM and CDR2 as ANQGSEA. The CDR3 here is CSVLDRRGGYTF. The CDR3 DNA follows: TGCAGCGTTTTGGACAGGCGCGGGGGCTACACCTTC.

This clone was counted between two and nine times. V gene TRBV9 combines with J gene TRBJ2-6; D is perhaps TRBD2 (5 bases). Germline CDR1 SGDLS, CDR2 YYNGEE. The CDR3 extends over 15 amino acids. V was pared by 3 bases and J by 2 bases, with 9 bases between. As DNA, the CDR3 is TGTGCCAGCAGCGCGCACGGGGCTGGGGCCAACGTCCTGACTTTC. This sequence encodes CASSAHGAGANVLTF.

The genes are TRBV13 and TRBJ1-1; 7 nucleotides align to TRBD1. J was trimmed by 0 bases and V by 4 bases; bases with no gene match: 2. Germline values: CDR1 PRHDT, CDR2 FYEKMQ (reference sequence). The CDR3 spans 14 residues. The CDR3 spells CASSSGTVNTEAFF. CDR3 sequence (DNA): TGTGCCAGCAGCTCCGGGACAGTGAACACTGAAGCTTTCTTT. Full variable domain (missing parts from reference TRBV13 and TRBJ1-1): AAGVIQSPRHLIKEKRETATLKCYPIPRHDTVYWYQQGPGQDPQFLISFYEKMQSDKGSIPDRFSAQQFSDYHSELNMSSLELGDSALYFCASSSGTVNTEAFFGQGTRLTVV.

The chain combines TRBV11-2 with TRBJ2-2, with a weak D call TRBD1 (6 bases). Germline V gene data show CDR1 as SGHAT and CDR2 as FQNNGV. This CDR3 has 16 amino acids. V was pared by 1 base and J by 6 bases, with 15 bases between. CDR3 nucleotides: TGTGCCAGCAGCTTAGGGCTCAGGGGATGGTCCGGGGAGCTGTTTTTT. Translating it yields CASSLGLRGWSGELFF.

This sequence joins TRBV19 and TRBJ2-1, with TRBD2 matching 7 bases. The CDR3 runs 15 residues. Germline values: CDR1 LNHDA, CDR2 SQIVND (reference sequence). The V segment lost 5 bases and the J segment 1 base; nucleotides outside the gene matches: 5. The CDR3 reads CASSVSGSSYNEQFF. Written as DNA, the CDR3 is TGTGCCAGTAGTGTTAGCGGGTCGTCCTACAATGAGCAGTTCTTC.

The chain joins TRBV28 to TRBJ1-2, with 7 bases aligning to TRBD1. The CDR3 has 14 amino acids. The V and J ends lost 5 bases and 2 bases, in that order; junction bases with no gene match: 5. Germline V gives CDR1 MDHEN, CDR2 SYDVKM. CDR3 DNA sequence: TGTGCCAGCAGTCAAGACAGGGTCAACTATGGCTACACCTTC. Protein product: CASSQDRVNYGYTF.

The V gene is TRBV5-8, the J gene TRBJ2-7; unclear D gene. Germline V gene lookup returns CDR1 SGHTS and CDR2 YDEGEE. The CDR3 totals 11 residues. V lost 5 bases to trimming and J lost 3 bases, with 6 bases between them. This CDR3 reads CASSLDYEQYF. The CDR3 DNA is TGTGCCAGCAGTCTGGACTACGAGCAGTACTTC.

In this sample, this clone turned up once. This chain joins TRBV12-5 and TRBJ2-1, with D perhaps TRBD2 (6 bases). The CDR3 consists of 15 residues. Germline assignment: CDR1 LGHNT and CDR2 FRNRAP. Trimming took off 6 bases at V and 6 bases at J, with 18 bases between the two ends. CDR3 residues: CASGPGLSAGNEQFF. In DNA, the CDR3 is TGTGCTAGTGGCCCGGGACTCTCAGCAGGCAATGAGCAGTTCTTC.

This chain uses TRBV6-1 with TRBJ1-1; D gene unclear. Germline V gene lookup returns CDR1 MNHNS and CDR2 SASEGT. The CDR3 is 13 residues long. Trimming shortened V by 6 bases and J by 2 bases, and 10 bases separated the two germline ends. CDR3 loop: CASRYTANTEAFF. The CDR3 bases are TGTGCCAGCAGATACACAGCTAACACTGAAGCTTTCTTT.

The CDR3 coding sequence is TGCGCCAGCAGCCAAGAATTACAGAACTCCTACGAGCAGTACTTC. This codes for CASSQELQNSYEQYF. The rearrangement joins TRBV4-3 to TRBJ2-7; D remains ambiguous. This CDR3 is built from 15 residues. CDR1 LGHNA and CDR2 YSLEER come from the germline V gene. V was trimmed by 0 bases and J by 0 bases, leaving 9 bases between them.

This chain uses TRBV6-6 with TRBJ2-3, with 13 bases fitting TRBD2. V shed 2 bases, J shed 8 bases, and the junction held 4 bases outside the gene matches. The CDR3 is 15 amino acids. CDR1 MNHNY and CDR2 SVGAGI come from the germline V gene (reference sequence). The CDR3 DNA is TGTGCCAGCAGTTACACTAGCGGGAGGGGTGCTACGCAGTATTTT. Protein: CASSYTSGRGATQYF.

The chain joins TRBV10-3 to TRBJ1-1, with D unclear. Germline-derived CDR1 and CDR2 are ENHRY and SYGVKD. This CDR3 is built from 13 residues. V was pared by 0 bases and J by 7 bases, with 9 bases between. The CDR3 region has the DNA TGTGCCATCAGTGAGTCTGGTGCCGATGAAGCTTTCTTT. Translating gives CAISESGADEAFF.

This sequence joins TRBV5-6 and TRBJ2-7; possible D gene TRBD1, 5 bases. The length of the CDR3 is 13 residues. CDR1 and CDR2 (germline): SGHDT, YYEEEE. The germline V and J ends were trimmed by 3 bases and 3 bases, with 10 bases remaining between them. This chain's CDR3 is CASSSGDSYEQYF. CDR3 nucleotide sequence: TGTGCCAGCAGCTCCGGAGACAGCTACGAGCAGTACTTC.

This clone was picked up one time. This chain uses TRBV5-6 with TRBJ2-1, with D perhaps assigned TRBD1 or TRBD2 (5 bases each). Germline CDR1 reads SGHDT; CDR2 reads YYEEEE. Between the trimmed V and J ends, which lost 1 base and 13 bases, there was a span of 12 bases. CDR3 length: 12 amino acids. In DNA form, the CDR3 reads TGTGCCAGCAGCTTGAGACTTGGGGGACAGTTCTTC. It specifies CASSLRLGGQFF.

The chain links TRBV7-8 to TRBJ1-5; 7 bases line up with TRBD1. V was clipped by 1 base and J by 4 bases; unmatched bases: 4. CDR1 is SGHVS and CDR2 is FQNEAQ in the germline V gene. This CDR3 has 15 amino acids. The CDR3 spells CASSLGDSRNQPQHF. The DNA for the CDR3 is TGTGCCAGCAGCTTAGGGGACAGCCGTAATCAGCCCCAGCATTTT. The full variable domain, its missing parts supplied by reference TRBV7-8 and TRBJ1-5, is GAGVSQSPRYKVAKRGQDVALRCDPISGHVSLFWYQQALGQGPEFLTYFQNEAQLDKSGLPSDRFFAERPEGSVSTLKIQRTQQEDSAVYLCASSLGDSRNQPQHFGDGTRLSIL.

The chain carries TRBV5-1 and TRBJ1-1, with a possible D match to TRBD1 (6 bases). Trimming pared 1 base from V and 5 bases from J, leaving 6 bases between. This CDR3 contains 12 residues. The germline CDR1 and CDR2 sequences are SGHRS and YFSETQ. As DNA, the CDR3 is TGCGCCAGCAGCTTGACAGGGACTGAAGCTTTCTTT. Amino acid sequence: CASSLTGTEAFF.

This rearrangement joins TRBV28 to TRBJ2-2, with TRBD2 matching 10 bases. CDR3 length: 17 residues. From germline, CDR1 is MDHEN and CDR2 SYDVKM. Unmatched junction bases numbered 14, after V lost 6 bases and J lost 7 bases. CDR3 in DNA: TGTGCCAGCAGCCCCTTAGAGCGGGAGGGCCAAGACGGGGAGCTGTTTTTT. This gives the protein CASSPLEREGQDGELFF.

The V and J genes are TRBV4-3 and TRBJ2-2; D is undetermined. Per the germline V gene, CDR1 is LGHNA and CDR2 is YSLEER. The CDR3 consists of 15 residues. Trimming shortened V by 0 bases and J by 1 base, and 6 bases separated the two germline ends. CDR3 amino acids: CASSQDFRNTGELFF. In nucleotides, the CDR3 is TGCGCCAGCAGCCAAGATTTTAGGAACACCGGGGAGCTGTTTTTT.

The J gene is TRBJ2-7, the V gene TRBV19, with D perhaps TRBD2 (5 bases). Germline CDR1 is LNHDA and CDR2 is SQIVND (reference sequence). V lost 5 bases, J lost 5 bases, and 16 bases lay in between. The CDR3 contains 14 residues. CDR3 DNA sequence: TGTGCCAGTAGTCCCGGAGAGGGATCCCACGAGCAGTACTTC. Its protein is CASSPGEGSHEQYF.

The chain carries TRBV6-4 and TRBJ1-5, with TRBD1 identical over 8 bases. The CDR3 spans 19 residues. The germline V gene encodes CDR1 MRHNA and CDR2 SNTAGT. The trim removed 2 bases at V and 1 base at J, leaving 13 bases unmatched. The CDR3 nucleotides are TGTGCCAGCAGTGACATTGGGACAGGAGCCCTTCGGAGCAATCAGCCCCAGCATTTT. Translating it yields CASSDIGTGALRSNQPQHF.

This CDR3 is CASSRDKYNEQFF. CDR3 nucleotide sequence: TGTGCCAGCAGCCGGGACAAATACAATGAGCAGTTCTTC. This chain connects TRBV14 to TRBJ2-1; D is possibly TRBD1 (6 bases). V was pared by 4 bases and J by 4 bases, with 8 bases between. Germline CDR1 SGHDN, CDR2 FVKESK. This CDR3 spans 13 amino acids.

J is TRBJ2-7 and V is TRBV2, with no clear D. Trimming took off 3 bases at V and 0 bases at J, with 6 bases between the two ends. CDR1 is SNHLY and CDR2 is FYNNEI in the germline V gene. There are 13 residues in the CDR3. CDR3 nucleotide sequence: TGTGCCAGCAGTGAGGGCCTCTCCTACGAGCAGTACTTC. This encodes CASSEGLSYEQYF. The whole variable domain, remainder taken from reference TRBV2 and TRBJ2-7, is EPEVTQTPSHQVTQMGQEVILRCVPISNHLYFYWYRQILGQKVEFLVSFYNNEISEKSEIFDDQFSVERPDGSNFTLKIRSTKLEDSAMYFCASSEGLSYEQYFGPGTRLTVT.

This sequence joins TRBV4-3 and TRBJ2-2; 7 bases agree with TRBD2. This CDR3 has 16 residues. Germline V gives CDR1 LGHNA, CDR2 YSLEER. J gave up 4 bases and V 0 bases, and 5 bases lay outside the gene matches. CDR3 bases: TGCGCCAGCAGCCAAGAGGGGGGGGTTACCACCGGGGAGCTGTTTTTT. Protein product: CASSQEGGVTTGELFF.

This chain links TRBV2 with TRBJ1-4; TRBD1 is a possible D gene (6 bases). The germline V gene encodes CDR1 SNHLY and CDR2 FYNNEI. V was clipped by 8 bases and J by 5 bases, with 18 bases between them. The CDR3 consists of 15 residues. The chain's CDR3 is CASRSHRDENEKLFF. CDR3 bases: TGTGCCAGCCGCAGCCACAGGGATGAAAATGAAAAACTGTTTTTT.

The chain joins TRBV6-5 to TRBJ2-7; D might be TRBD1 (5 bases). Per germline, CDR1 MNHEY and CDR2 SVGAGI. This CDR3 has 13 amino acids. The V end was cut by 0 bases, the J end by 3 bases, with 6 bases between. The CDR3 DNA reads TGTGCCAGCAGTTACTCGACAGACTACGAGCAGTACTTC. Its translation is CASSYSTDYEQYF.

This clone was counted a few times. The chain employs TRBV9 and TRBJ1-1; 7 bases align to TRBD1. Germline V gives CDR1 SGDLS, CDR2 YYNGEE. The length of the CDR3 is 15 residues. With V trimmed by 0 bases and J by 5 bases, 7 bases remained unmatched. The CDR3 DNA reads TGTGCCAGCAGCGTAGATGAGGGGGCGATGACTGAAGCTTTCTTT. It yields the protein CASSVDEGAMTEAFF.